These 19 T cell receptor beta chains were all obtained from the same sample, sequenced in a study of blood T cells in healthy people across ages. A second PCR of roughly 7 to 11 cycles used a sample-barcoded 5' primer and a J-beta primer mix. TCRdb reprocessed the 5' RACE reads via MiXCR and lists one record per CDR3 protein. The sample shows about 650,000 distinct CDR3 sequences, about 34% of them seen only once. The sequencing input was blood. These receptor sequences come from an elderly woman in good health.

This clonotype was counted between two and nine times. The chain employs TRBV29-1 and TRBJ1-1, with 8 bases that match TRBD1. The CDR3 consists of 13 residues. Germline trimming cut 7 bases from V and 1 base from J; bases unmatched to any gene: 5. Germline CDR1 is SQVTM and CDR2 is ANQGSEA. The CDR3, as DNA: TGCAGCGCCGGACAGGGACCGAACACTGAAGCTTTCTTT. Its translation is CSAGQGPNTEAFF. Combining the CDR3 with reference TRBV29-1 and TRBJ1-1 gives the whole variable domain SAVISQKPSRDICQRGTSLTIQCQVDSQVTMMFWYRQQPGQSLTLIATANQGSEATYESGFVIDKFPISRPNLTFSTLTVSNMSPEDSSIYLCSAGQGPNTEAFFGQGTRLTVV.

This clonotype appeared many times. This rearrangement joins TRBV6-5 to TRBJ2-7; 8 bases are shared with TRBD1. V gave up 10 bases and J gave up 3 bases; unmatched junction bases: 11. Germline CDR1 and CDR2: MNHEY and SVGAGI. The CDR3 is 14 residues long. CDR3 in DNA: TGTGCCACCCGTCGGGACAGGAACATCTACGAGCAGTACTTC. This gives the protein CATRRDRNIYEQYF.

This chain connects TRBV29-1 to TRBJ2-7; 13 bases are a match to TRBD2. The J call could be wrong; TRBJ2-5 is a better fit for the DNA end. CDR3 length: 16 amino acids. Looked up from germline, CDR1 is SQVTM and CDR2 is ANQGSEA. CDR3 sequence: CSVEDSGLAGAETQYF. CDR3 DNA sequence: TGCAGCGTTGAAGATTCCGGACTAGCGGGAGCAGAGACCCAGTACTTC.

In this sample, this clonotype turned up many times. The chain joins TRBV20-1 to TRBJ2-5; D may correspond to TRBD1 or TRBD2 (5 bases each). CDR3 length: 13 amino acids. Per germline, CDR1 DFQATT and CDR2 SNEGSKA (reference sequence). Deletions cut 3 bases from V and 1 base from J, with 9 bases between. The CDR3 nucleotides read TGCAGTGCTAGCCGGGACGGCCAAGAGACCCAGTACTTC. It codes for CSASRDGQETQYF.

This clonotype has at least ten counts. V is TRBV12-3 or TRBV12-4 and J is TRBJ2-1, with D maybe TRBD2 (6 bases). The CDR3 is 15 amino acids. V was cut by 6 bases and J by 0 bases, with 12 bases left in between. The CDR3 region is CASSPGEYSYNEQFF. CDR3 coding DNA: TGTGCCAGCAGCCCGGGGGAGTACTCCTACAATGAGCAGTTCTTC.

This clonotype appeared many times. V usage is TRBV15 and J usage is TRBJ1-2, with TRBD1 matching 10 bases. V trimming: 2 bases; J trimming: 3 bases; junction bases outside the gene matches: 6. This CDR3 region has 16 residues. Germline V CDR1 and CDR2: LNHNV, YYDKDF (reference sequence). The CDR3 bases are TGTGCCACCAGCAGACTCGCCGGGACAGGGGACTATGGCTACACCTTC. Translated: CATSRLAGTGDYGYTF.

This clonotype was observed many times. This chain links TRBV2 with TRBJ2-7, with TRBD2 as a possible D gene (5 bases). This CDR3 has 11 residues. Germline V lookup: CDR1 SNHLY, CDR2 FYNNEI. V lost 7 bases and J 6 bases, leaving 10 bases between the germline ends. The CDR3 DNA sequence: TGTGCCAGCAACCGAGAGGGCGAGCAGTACTTC. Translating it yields CASNREGEQYF.

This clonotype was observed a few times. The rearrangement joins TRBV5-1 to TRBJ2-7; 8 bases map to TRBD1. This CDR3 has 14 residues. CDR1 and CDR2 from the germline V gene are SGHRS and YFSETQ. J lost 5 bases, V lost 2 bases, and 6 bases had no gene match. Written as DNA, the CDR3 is TGCGCCAGCAGCTTAGACAGGGGCCGAAACGAGCAGTACTTC. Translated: CASSLDRGRNEQYF.

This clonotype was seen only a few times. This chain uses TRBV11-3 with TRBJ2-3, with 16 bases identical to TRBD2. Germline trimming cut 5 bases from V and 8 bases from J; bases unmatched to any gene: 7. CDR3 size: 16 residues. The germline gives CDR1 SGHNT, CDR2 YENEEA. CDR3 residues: CASSPGLAGGDPTQYF. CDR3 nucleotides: TGTGCCAGCAGCCCGGGACTAGCGGGGGGGGATCCTACGCAGTATTTT.

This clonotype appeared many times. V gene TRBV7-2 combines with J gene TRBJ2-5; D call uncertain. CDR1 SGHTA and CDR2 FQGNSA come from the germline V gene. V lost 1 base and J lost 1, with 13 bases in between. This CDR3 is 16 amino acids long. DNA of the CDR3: TGTGCCAGCAGCTTAGAGTCGGCCAGGCCCCAAGAGACCCAGTACTTC. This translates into CASSLESARPQETQYF. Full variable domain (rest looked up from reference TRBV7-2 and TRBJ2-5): GAGVSQSPSNKVTEKGKDVELRCDPISGHTALYWYRQSLGQGLEFLIYFQGNSAPDKSGLPSDRFSAERTGGSVSTLTIQRTQQEDSAVYLCASSLESARPQETQYFGPGTRLLVL.

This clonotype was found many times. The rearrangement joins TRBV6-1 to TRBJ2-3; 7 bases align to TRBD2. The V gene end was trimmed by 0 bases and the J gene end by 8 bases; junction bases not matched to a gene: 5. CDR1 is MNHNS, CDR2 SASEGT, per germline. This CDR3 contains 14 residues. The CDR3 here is CASSEAGTTGTQYF. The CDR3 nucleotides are TGTGCCAGCAGTGAAGCCGGGACTACCGGTACGCAGTATTTT.

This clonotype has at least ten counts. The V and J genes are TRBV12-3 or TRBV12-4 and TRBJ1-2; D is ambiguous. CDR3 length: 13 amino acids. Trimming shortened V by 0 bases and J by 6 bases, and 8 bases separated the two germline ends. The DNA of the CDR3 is TGTGCCAGCAGTTTAGCAGGGATAGATGGCTACACCTTC. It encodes CASSLAGIDGYTF.

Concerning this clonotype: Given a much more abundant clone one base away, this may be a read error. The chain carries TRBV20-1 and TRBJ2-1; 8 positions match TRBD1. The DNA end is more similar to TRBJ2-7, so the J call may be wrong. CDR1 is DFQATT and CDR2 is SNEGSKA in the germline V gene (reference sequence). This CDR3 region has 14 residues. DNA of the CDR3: TGCAGTGCTGAGGACAGGGACCTATACAATGAGCAGTACTTC. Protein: CSAEDRDLYNEQYF.

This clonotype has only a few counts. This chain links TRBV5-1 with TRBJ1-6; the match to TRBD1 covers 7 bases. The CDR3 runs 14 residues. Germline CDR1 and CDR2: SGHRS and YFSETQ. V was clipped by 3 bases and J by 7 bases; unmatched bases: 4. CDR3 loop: CASSSGQRNSPLHF. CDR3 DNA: TGCGCCAGCAGCTCGGGACAGAGAAATTCACCCCTCCACTTT.

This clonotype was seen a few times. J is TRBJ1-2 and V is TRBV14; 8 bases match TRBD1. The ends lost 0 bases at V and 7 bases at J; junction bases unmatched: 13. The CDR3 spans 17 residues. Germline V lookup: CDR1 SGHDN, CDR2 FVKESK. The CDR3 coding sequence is TGTGCCAGCAGCCAAGATCAGGGCAGGGGGCGAGATCTTGGCTACACCTTC. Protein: CASSQDQGRGRDLGYTF.

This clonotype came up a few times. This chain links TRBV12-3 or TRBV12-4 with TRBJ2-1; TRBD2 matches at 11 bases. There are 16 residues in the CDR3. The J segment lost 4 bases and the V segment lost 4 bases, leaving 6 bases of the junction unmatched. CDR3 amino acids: CASSSSTSGGYNEQFF. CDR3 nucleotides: TGTGCCAGCAGTTCCTCCACTAGCGGGGGTTACAATGAGCAGTTCTTC.

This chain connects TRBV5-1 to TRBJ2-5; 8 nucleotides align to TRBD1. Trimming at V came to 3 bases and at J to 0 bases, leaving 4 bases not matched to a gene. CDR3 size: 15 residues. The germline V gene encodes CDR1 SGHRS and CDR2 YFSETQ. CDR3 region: CASSWGQANQETQYF. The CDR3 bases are TGCGCCAGCAGCTGGGGACAGGCTAACCAAGAGACCCAGTACTTC.

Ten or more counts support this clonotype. CDR3 loop: CASSFHGQGEGSPLHF. For the CDR3, the DNA is TGTGCCAGCAGCTTCCATGGACAGGGGGAAGGTTCACCCCTCCACTTT. The chain links TRBV7-3 to TRBJ1-6; 10 bases agree with TRBD1. Trimming at V came to 3 bases and at J to 9 bases, leaving 8 bases not matched to a gene. Germline V CDR1 and CDR2: SGHTA, FQGTGA. This CDR3 spans 16 amino acids.

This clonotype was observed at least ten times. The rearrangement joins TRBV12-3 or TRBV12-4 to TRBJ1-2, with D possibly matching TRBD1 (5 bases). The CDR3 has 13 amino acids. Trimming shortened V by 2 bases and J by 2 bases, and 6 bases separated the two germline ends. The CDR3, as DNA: TGTGCCAGCAGTTTATCAGGGAACTATGGCTACACCTTC. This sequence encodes CASSLSGNYGYTF.